Listed here are 20 T cell receptor beta chains from one sample, sequenced in a study of T cells in Graves' hyperthyroidism and ophthalmopathy. Amplification of TCR beta CDR3 regions used RNA as the template. The primer set for the first-round RT-PCR of the TCR CDR3 was HTBI. TCRdb called the multiplex PCR reads again in MiXCR, with one record for every CDR3 protein. Counted here are fewer than 400,000 distinct CDR3 sequences, approximately 16% occurring once; the ten biggest clones make up approximately 35%. The specimen sequenced was blood. The receptors were gathered from a man younger than 45 with Graves' hyperthyroidism.

This clonotype was detected ten times or more. The chain couples TRBV19 to TRBJ2-2; 7 nucleotides align to TRBD1. Trimming removed 6 bases from V and 1 base from J; junction bases left unmatched: 5. The CDR3 loop spans 15 amino acids. Germline V gene sequence: CDR1 LNHDA, CDR2 SQIVND (reference sequence). CDR3 in DNA: TGTGCCAGTAGCCGGGGACAGTGGAACACCGGGGAGCTGTTTTTT. This sequence encodes CASSRGQWNTGELFF.

This clonotype was seen ten or more times. This chain uses TRBV5-1 with TRBJ1-1; D is unresolved. Trimming took 4 bases from V and 1 from J, leaving 11 bases between them. The CDR3 sequence is 14 residues long. The V gene's germline CDR1 is SGHRS and CDR2 YFSETQ. The CDR3 DNA reads as TGCGCCAGCAGCGCGGACGGGCGGAACACTGAAGCTTTCTTT. Protein: CASSADGRNTEAFF. The whole variable domain, filled in from reference TRBV5-1 and TRBJ1-1, reads KAGVTQTPRYLIKTRGQQVTLSCSPISGHRSVSWYQQTPGQGLQFLFEYFSETQRNKGNFPGRFSGRQFSNSRSEMNVSTLELGDSALYLCASSADGRNTEAFFGQGTRLTVV.

V and J are TRBV2 and TRBJ2-3; 7 bases fit TRBD1. Germline V gene data show CDR1 as SNHLY and CDR2 as FYNNEI. The CDR3 is 15 residues long. J gave up 2 bases and V 10 bases, and 12 bases lay outside the gene matches. CDR3 DNA sequence: TGTGCCACCAACATGAACAGGGGCCCCACAGATACGCAGTATTTT. As protein: CATNMNRGPTDTQYF.

Ten or more counts support this clonotype. The chain recombines TRBV12-3 or TRBV12-4 with TRBJ1-3; D may be TRBD1 (5 bases). The V end lost 5 bases, the J end lost 4 bases, and 9 bases lay between the germline ends. The CDR3 runs 13 residues. This CDR3 is CASSTGRGNTIYF. DNA of the CDR3: TGTGCCAGCAGTACAGGCCGGGGAAACACCATATATTTT.

The table lists this clonotype with many counts. This chain uses TRBV12-3 or TRBV12-4 with TRBJ1-2, with D possibly matching TRBD1 (6 bases). The CDR3 spans 13 residues. V lost 7 bases, J lost 7 bases, and 16 bases lay in between. The CDR3 nucleotides read TGTGCCAGCACGTCGGTCGGGGGCTCTGGCTACACCTTC. As protein: CASTSVGGSGYTF.

This clonotype was detected a few times. The chain carries TRBV7-9 and TRBJ2-4; D may correspond to TRBD1 or TRBD2 (5 bases each). The CDR3 totals 15 residues. V gave up 5 bases and J gave up 8 bases, with 19 bases separating them. Per the germline V gene, CDR1 is SEHNR and CDR2 is FQNEAQ (reference sequence). CDR3 residues: CASSPRWGNIDIQYF. CDR3 coding DNA: TGTGCCAGCAGCCCTCGGTGGGGGAATATAGACATTCAGTACTTC.

This clonotype was counted between two and nine times. V and J are TRBV7-9 and TRBJ2-7, with 7 bases matching TRBD1. V was pared by 3 bases and J by 7 bases, with 6 bases of the junction left unmatched. Germline V CDR1 and CDR2: SEHNR, FQNEAQ (reference sequence). CDR3 length: 13 amino acids. In nucleotides, the CDR3 is TGTGCCAGCAGCTTTGACAGGGTCCAAGAGCAGTACTTC. It encodes CASSFDRVQEQYF.

The sample holds a few counts of this clonotype. The chain has TRBV5-1 and TRBJ2-1; 7 nucleotides agree with TRBD2. J was trimmed by 15 bases and V by 4 bases; bases with no gene match: 16. This CDR3 has 14 residues. CDR1 and CDR2 from the germline V gene are SGHRS and YFSETQ. The CDR3 reads CASSPLWGQRDPFF. DNA for the CDR3: TGCGCCAGCAGCCCCCTTTGGGGCCAGCGGGATCCGTTCTTC. The variable domain in full, with the rest retrieved from reference TRBV5-1 and TRBJ2-1, is KAGVTQTPRYLIKTRGQQVTLSCSPISGHRSVSWYQQTPGQGLQFLFEYFSETQRNKGNFPGRFSGRQFSNSRSEMNVSTLELGDSALYLCASSPLWGQRDPFFGPGTRLTVL.

In its sample, this clonotype was seen a few times. This sequence joins TRBV10-3 and TRBJ2-3, with D tentatively TRBD2 (6 bases). CDR3 size: 18 residues. V dropped 4 bases and J dropped 0 bases, with 20 bases sitting between them. Germline lookup yields CDR1 ENHRY and CDR2 SYGVKD. This chain's CDR3 is CAISARGPGEGSTDTQYF. The DNA of the CDR3 is TGTGCCATCAGTGCCCGGGGCCCGGGAGAGGGGAGCACAGATACGCAGTATTTT.

The V and J genes are TRBV29-1 and TRBJ1-1; possibly TRBD1 for D (6 bases). CDR3 length equals 13 residues. Germline loops: CDR1 SQVTM, CDR2 ANQGSEA. The CDR3, as DNA: TGCATCTCGAGGGGGGGGGCGTCAGGAGAAGCTTTCTTT. Its translation: CISRGGASGEAFF.

With respect to this clonotype: This may be a read error, as it is one base from a much larger clone. The V and J genes are TRBV6-5 and TRBJ1-1, with 7 bases matching TRBD1. The V and J ends lost 4 bases and 4 bases, in that order; junction bases with no gene match: 6. Germline lookup yields CDR1 MNHEY and CDR2 SVGAGI. The CDR3 has 14 amino acids. The CDR3 DNA sequence: TGTGCCAGCAGTTCGGGACAGCCAAGCACTGAAGCTTTCTTT. Translation gives CASSSGQPSTEAFF.

This clonotype was counted between two and nine times. The V call is TRBV6-1, the J call TRBJ1-1; no firm D call. The CDR3 has 14 residues. From germline, CDR1 is MNHNS and CDR2 SASEGT. The germline V and J ends were trimmed by 2 bases and 3 bases, with 10 bases remaining between them. The CDR3 here is CASSELQAYTEAFF. The CDR3 DNA follows: TGTGCCAGCAGTGAATTGCAAGCGTACACTGAAGCTTTCTTT.

The V and J genes are TRBV19 and TRBJ2-2; TRBD2 is a possible D gene (5 bases). The CDR3 length is 14 residues. Germline CDR1 and CDR2: LNHDA and SQIVND (reference sequence). V lost 11 bases to trimming and J lost 4 bases, with 17 bases between them. The CDR3, as DNA: TGTGCCGAAGACCTCGGAACTAGCACCGGGGAGCTGTTTTTT. This encodes CAEDLGTSTGELFF.

This clonotype has a count of ten or more. CDR3 nucleotides: TGTGCCAGCAGTGATACTAGCGGGTACAATGAGCAGTTCTTC. The encoded protein is CASSDTSGYNEQFF. The chain is built from TRBV2 and TRBJ2-1; 9 bases line up with TRBD2. CDR3 length: 14 amino acids. The trim removed 3 bases at V and 4 bases at J, leaving 1 base unmatched. Germline V gives CDR1 SNHLY, CDR2 FYNNEI.

This clonotype was recorded at least ten times. The gene calls are TRBV18 and TRBJ1-1; TRBD1 might be the D (6 bases). The length of the CDR3 is 14 residues. Per the germline V gene, CDR1 is KGHSH and CDR2 is LQKENI. V lost 2 bases to trimming and J lost 2 bases, with 9 bases between them. The CDR3 DNA sequence: TGTGCCAGCTCACCATTCGGGGGCAACACTGAAGCTTTCTTT. This translates into CASSPFGGNTEAFF.

The V call is TRBV30, the J call TRBJ2-3; unclear D gene. The germline V gene encodes CDR1 GTSNPN and CDR2 SVGIG (reference sequence). The CDR3 sequence is 11 residues long. V was clipped by 3 bases and J by 4 bases, with 5 bases between them. The CDR3 spells CAWRRADTQYF. The CDR3 DNA sequence: TGTGCCTGGAGAAGGGCAGATACGCAGTATTTT.

Here the CDR3 DNA reads TGCAGCGTTGTAAGGACACCGAGCTCCTACGAGCAGTACTTC. Amino acids: CSVVRTPSSYEQYF. The gene calls are TRBV29-1 and TRBJ2-7; perhaps TRBD1 as D (5 bases). V was cut by 4 bases and J by 0 bases, with 13 bases left in between. CDR1 and CDR2 from the germline V gene are SQVTM and ANQGSEA. There are 14 residues in the CDR3.

This clonotype was recorded many times. The J gene is TRBJ2-5, the V gene TRBV11-2, with unresolved D. Trimming took 1 base from V and 1 from J, leaving 10 bases between them. The CDR3 runs to 15 residues. Germline CDR1 is SGHAT and CDR2 is FQNNGV. The CDR3 sequence: CASSLVPTRQETQYF. The CDR3 region has the DNA TGTGCCAGCAGCTTAGTACCTACCCGCCAAGAGACCCAGTACTTC.

This clonotype was seen only a few times. This chain connects TRBV13 to TRBJ2-1, with TRBD2 matching over 8 bases. The CDR3 consists of 16 residues. Germline V CDR1 and CDR2: PRHDT, FYEKMQ (reference sequence). V trimming: 5 bases; J trimming: 7 bases; junction bases outside the gene matches: 13. The CDR3 protein is CASSPLFGSGTNEQFF. The CDR3 nucleotides read TGTGCCAGCAGCCCTCTCTTTGGTAGCGGGACGAATGAGCAGTTCTTC. The full variable domain, rest sourced from reference TRBV13 and TRBJ2-1, is AAGVIQSPRHLIKEKRETATLKCYPIPRHDTVYWYQQGPGQDPQFLISFYEKMQSDKGSIPDRFSAQQFSDYHSELNMSSLELGDSALYFCASSPLFGSGTNEQFFGPGTRLTVL.

This clonotype was detected once. At one end the junction does not follow the germline gene, possibly because of a read error. V gene TRBV4-1 combines with J gene TRBJ2-1, with TRBD2 matching over 12 bases. Per the germline V gene, CDR1 is MGHRA and CDR2 is YSYEKL. The CDR3 is 16 residues long. DNA for the CDR3: TGTGCCAGCAGCCAAGCGACTAGCGGGGGCTACAATGAGCAGTTCTTC. Amino acid sequence: CASSQATSGGYNEQFF.